The clone carrying this TCR beta chain was observed once. The record originates from a study of shared clonotypes between healthy human individuals. Genomic DNA (from each subset) was split evenly across several immunoSEQ plates. Produced via immunoSEQ multiplex PCR; TCRdb's table is partial and in-frame only. Of about 1.1 million clones listed, 75% to 85% were seen once; the top ten hold 0.5% to 0.65%. V was pared by 3 bases and J by 10 bases, with 19 bases between. The CDR3 is 15 amino acids. Germline-derived CDR1 and CDR2 are SGHNT and YYREEE (reference sequence). The receptor was derived from a man aged 18-30 years in good health. Some clones in this sample may be carry-over from other donors' samples. Input material: memory CD4+ T cells from PBMCs. Subset denoted: CD45RA-negative fraction. The chain couples TRBV5-4 to TRBJ1-4; D perhaps matches TRBD1 (6 bases). This CDR3 reads CASSSQQGGRGKLFF. CDR3 bases: TGTGCCAGCAGCTCCCAACAGGGAGGGAGAGGAAAACTGTTTTTT.